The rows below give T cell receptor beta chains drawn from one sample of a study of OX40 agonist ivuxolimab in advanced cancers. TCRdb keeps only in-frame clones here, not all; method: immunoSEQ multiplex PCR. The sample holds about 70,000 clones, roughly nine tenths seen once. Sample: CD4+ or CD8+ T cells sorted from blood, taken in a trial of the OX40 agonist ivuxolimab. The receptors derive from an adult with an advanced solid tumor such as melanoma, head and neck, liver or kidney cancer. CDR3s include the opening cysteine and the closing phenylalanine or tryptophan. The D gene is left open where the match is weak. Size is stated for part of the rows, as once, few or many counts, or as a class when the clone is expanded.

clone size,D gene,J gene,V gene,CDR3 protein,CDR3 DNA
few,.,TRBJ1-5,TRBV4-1,CASSQGSDRTYSSNQPQHF,TGCGCCAGCAGCCAAGGGTCAGACAGGACCTACTCTAGCAATCAGCCCCAGCATTTT
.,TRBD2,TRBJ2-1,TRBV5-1,CASSRVTSTSSYNEQFF,TGCGCCAGCAGCCGCGTGACTAGCACGAGCTCCTACAATGAGCAGTTCTTC
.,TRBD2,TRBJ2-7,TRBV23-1,CASSQTGTSGSIAYEQYF,TGCGCCAGCAGTCAGACCGGGACTAGCGGGAGTATCGCCTACGAGCAGTACTTC
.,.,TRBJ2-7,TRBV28,CASDRDLGLGEQYF,TGTGCCAGCGACCGGGACTTAGGCTTAGGCGAGCAGTACTTC
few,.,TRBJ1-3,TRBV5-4,CASSPTGSGNTIYF,TGTGCCAGCAGCCCGACAGGATCTGGAAACACCATATATTTT
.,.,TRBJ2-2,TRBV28,CASSSDFLNTGELFF,TGTGCCAGCAGTTCGGACTTCCTAAACACCGGGGAGCTGTTTTTT
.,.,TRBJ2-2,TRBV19,CASSIGRAGGELFF,TGTGCCAGTAGTATTGGCAGGGCGGGCGGGGAGCTGTTTTTT
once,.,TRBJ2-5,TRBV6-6,CASRQGREYF,TGTGCCAGCAGACAGGGGAGGGAGTACTTC
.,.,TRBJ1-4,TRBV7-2,CASSSEAATNEKLFF,TGTGCCAGCAGCTCAGAGGCAGCAACTAATGAAAAACTGTTTTTT
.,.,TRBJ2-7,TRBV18,CASSPLPGHHEQYF,TGTGCCAGCTCACCACTCCCGGGACACCACGAGCAGTACTTC
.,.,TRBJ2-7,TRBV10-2,CASSSQTYEQYF,TGCGCCAGCAGTTCCCAGACCTACGAGCAGTACTTC
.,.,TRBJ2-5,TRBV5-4,CASSLPSRETQYF,TGTGCCAGCAGCTTACCATCCCGGGAGACCCAGTACTTC
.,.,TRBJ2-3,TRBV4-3,CASSQDAAGYTDTQYF,TGCGCCAGCAGCCAAGATGCGGCAGGTTACACAGATACGCAGTATTTT
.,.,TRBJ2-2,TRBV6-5,CASRIDGTGELFF,TGTGCCAGCAGGATCGACGGGACCGGGGAGCTGTTTTTT
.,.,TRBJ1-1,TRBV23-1,CASSRRTVRDTEAFF,TGCGCCAGCAGCCGAAGGACAGTTCGAGACACTGAAGCTTTCTTT
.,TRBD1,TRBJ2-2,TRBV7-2,CASSPRTGWTGELFF,TGTGCCAGCAGCCCACGGACAGGATGGACCGGGGAGCTGTTTTTT
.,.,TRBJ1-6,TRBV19,CASARRGSPLHF,TGTGCCAGTGCCCGGCGGGGTTCACCCCTCCACTTT